This TCR beta chain was found in a study of blood T cell repertoires in COVID-19. Study at large: COVID-19 samples, acute and convalescent, were from the United States, Italy and Spain.

The CDR3 sequence is 16 residues long. Per germline, CDR1 LGHNA and CDR2 YNFKEQ. J was trimmed by 7 bases and V by 1 base; bases with no gene match: 9. The study drew participants aged 18 to 89 years from approximately 23 US areas. Which cohort a participant joined came from the clinical history participants gave. Authors' data handling: For nucleated cells, counts were estimated from reference gene primer amplification. Generated by immunoSEQ multiplex PCR, the TCRdb table keeps only in-frame clones and is missing some. That table supplies the V and J calls and clone size; D and trimming were determined from the DNA. The repertoire holds 150,000 to 200,000 clones, about four fifths seen once, with over 9.5% in the top ten.

The chain joins TRBV4-2 to TRBJ2-1; the match to TRBD2 covers 8 bases. The clonotype was recovered from a middle-aged man who had recovered from COVID-19. Material: PBMCs or T cells enriched from blood (not recorded which). CDR3 protein: CASSQARAGEGNEQFF. CDR3 coding DNA: TGTGCCAGCAGCCAAGCCCGAGCGGGAGAAGGGAATGAGCAGTTCTTC.